This T cell receptor (beta chain) was sequenced during a study of blood T cell repertoires in COVID-19. As for the study in general: From T cells, B-cell-depleted T cells, or PBMCs came the material, which was cDNA or gDNA.

V lost 7 bases to trimming and J lost 5 bases; unmatched junction nucleotides: 5. The CDR3 totals 14 residues. The germline V gene encodes CDR1 SNHLY and CDR2 FYNNEI. Original data processing: Estimation of nucleated cell counts relied on the amplification of reference gene primers. Method: immunoSEQ multiplex PCR; TCRdb's copy keeps in-frame clones and lacks some. V, J and clone size are taken as reported in that table, and D and trimming were inferred from the DNA itself. The sample contains 70,000 to 95,000 clones, more than 65% of which appear only once. The clonotype originates from a human donor in a cohort sampled during active COVID-19. Sequenced input: peripheral blood. The chain joins TRBV2 to TRBJ1-6, with 7 bases that match TRBD1. CDR3 amino acids: CASKRDSNNSPLHF. The CDR3 nucleotides are TGTGCCAGCAAGAGGGACAGCAATAATTCACCCCTCCACTTT.